This TCR beta chain was profiled in a study of shared clonotypes between healthy human individuals (dated by TCRdb to between 2020 and 2021). Background for the entire study: A couple of women and three men aged 18 to 49 years were included in the cohort. Per donor, three plates each were used for CD4 naive and CD4 memory, two for CD8 naive, and one for CD8 memory. To estimate repertoire size and how much clonotypes are shared between individuals, the study performed deep sequencing of blood TCR repertoires from roughly five healthy adults. To increase sequencing depth and limit assay-specific biases, different laboratories used diverse techniques to prepare libraries and sequence TCR repertoires. Per donor, leukapheresis produced somewhere between about 0.9 and 9 billion PBMCs. Overall results and qualifications from the work: Naive subsets generally had larger estimated clonotype richness than memory subsets. Pairwise subsampling indicated that sequencing depth was expected to affect the degree of clonotype sharing among donors. When several donors were compared, the shared fraction of clonotypes was approximately 5% for naive CD4, around 3.6% for naive CD8, about 2.4% for memory CD4, and under 0.5% for memory CD8. Compared with non-shared clonotypes, clonotypes shared by all four sorted-subset donors had higher generation probabilities. Because the study included a small number of donors, the genetic and exposure-history diversity represented was limited. Sampling was restricted to blood, and TCR repertoires in tissues likely differ from the TCR repertoires found in blood. Incomplete sequencing was indicated by rarefaction of sorted-subset datasets, despite the large sequencing depth.

A word on this clone: Its target antigen remains unknown. No qualities accompany the bases; no much larger clone lies one base away.

CDR1 is given as SGHVS and CDR2 as FQNEAQ, both from the germline V gene. A distance of 14 bases separates the germline ends of V and J, which lose 5 bases and 0 bases respectively. The CDR3, from cysteine to phenylalanine, totals 16 residues. Kept here is only the CDR3 DNA, which spans 48 bases and is read in frame from base 1. Using the deep immunoSEQ assay, TCR CDR3 regions were amplified from genomic DNA by multiplex PCR. Genomic DNA extracted from each cell subset was distributed evenly over all wells of several immunoSEQ 96-well plates, and each plate served as one replicate. Each replicate PCR for sorted subsets received roughly 200 ng genomic DNA, equal to tens of thousands of T cell genomes. The purified libraries were quantified using a Qubit 3.0 fluorometer, sized with a Bioanalyzer 2100, and then quantified again using the KAPA Library Quantification kit. Every immunoSEQ 96-well plate was sequenced on a dedicated single-read 150-cycle Illumina NextSeq 550 flow cell. Under the source paper's analysis protocol: The immunoSEQ output contained only junctional sequences without quality scores, so filtering could not match that applied to full-length reads. Sequences were annotated with PyIR, a Python wrapper for IgBLAST v1.9, using IMGT germline references to assign V/J genes and CDR3. Reads with weak V/J assignments (E-value above 1e-6), missing CDR3, stop codons, out-of-frame junctions, or ambiguous translated residues were removed. V3J clonotypes were defined by identical inferred V gene, J gene, and CDR3 amino acid sequence. Percentage overlap between repertoires was calculated by dividing the number of shared unique clonotypes by the size of the smaller repertoire. Three approaches were used to assess repertoire richness: RTK rarefaction, the Chao1 estimator, and Recon v2.1 estimates of unobserved clonotypes. OLGA was used to compute generation probabilities for all TCRbeta clonotypes that the gDNA method yielded from a handful of donors. TCRdb took this table from immuneACCESS and kept in-frame rearrangements with V and J called. Such tables lack part of the clones; where checked against another copy, unresolved V genes explain under half of the gap, and the rest is unexplained. That table supplies the V and J calls and clone size; D and trimming were determined from the DNA. Present in this sample are under 650,000 clones, 95% to 97% of which were seen just once. The ten top clones hold 0.06% of the sample.

Healthy HIV-negative adults with no recently reported acute infections or vaccinations were included as donors. Every donor was a Caucasian adult residing in Nashville, Tennessee, USA. CD4+ T cells were enriched by magnetic negative selection; naive cells were then positively selected on CD45RA, and the negative fraction formed the memory subset. After blood collection by leukapheresis, PBMCs were isolated using Ficoll-Histopaque density gradient centrifugation and then cryopreserved in the vapor phase of liquid nitrogen. Purity and quantity of every magnetically sorted T cell population were checked by analytical flow cytometry. Genomic DNA was isolated from every sorted fraction and measured by UV absorbance on a Nanodrop 2000c.

The source material was naive CD4+ T cells sorted from blood. The cell subset or site label, as the study defines it: CD45RA+ positively selected. The receptor's source is a woman aged 25-40 years in good health. The chain was built from TRBV7-8 and TRBJ2-1; TRBD2 is perhaps the D gene, given 6 matching bases. The base sequence is TGTGCCAGCAGCCCCCGGAGGGAGAGCTCCTACAATGAGCAGTTCTTC. It codes for CASSPRRESSYNEQFF.